The 10 T cell receptor beta chains listed next were all sequenced from one sample in a study of blood T cell repertoires in COVID-19. Sequencing used immunoSEQ multiplex PCR; TCRdb keeps in-frame clones, though not all of them. The sample yields about 210,000 clones, 83% seen once. Material: peripheral blood. These receptors were collected from a woman aged 40 to 50 with active or convalescent COVID-19.

The V gene is TRBV19, the J gene TRBJ1-3; D uncertain. CDR1 is LNHDA and CDR2 is SQIVND in the germline V gene (reference sequence). The CDR3 length is 14 residues. The ends were cut back, 2 bases at V and 5 bases at J, with 10 bases in the middle. DNA of the CDR3: TGTGCCAGTAGTATACCCGGGGAACGAAACACCATATATTTT. This encodes CASSIPGERNTIYF.

The V gene is TRBV7-2, the J gene TRBJ1-2; D is perhaps TRBD1 (5 bases). Trimming cost V 8 bases and J 8 bases, with 15 bases left between them. This CDR3 is 12 amino acids long. Germline assignment: CDR1 SGHTA and CDR2 FQGNSA. The CDR3: CASAGGSRGYTF. In DNA form, the CDR3 reads TGTGCCAGCGCGGGGGGGTCGCGGGGCTACACCTTC.

Here the CDR3 reads CASSTNKYYGYTF. CDR3 in DNA: TGTGCCAGCAGCACAAATAAATACTATGGCTACACCTTC. V is TRBV6-5 and J is TRBJ1-2, with D unresolved. The CDR3 is 13 residues long. Trimming removed 6 bases from V and 3 bases from J, with 11 bases in between. Per the germline V gene, CDR1 is MNHEY and CDR2 is SVGAGI.

This clone was seen a handful of times. The chain recombines TRBV3-1 (or the pseudogene TRBV3-2) with TRBJ1-3; no definite D call. Germline V gene data show CDR1 as LGHDT and CDR2 as YNNKEL (reference sequence). The CDR3 spans 16 residues. V dropped 0 bases and J dropped 3 bases, with 12 bases sitting between them. CDR3 loop: CASSQDPGGNGNTIYF. The CDR3 region has the DNA TGTGCCAGCAGCCAAGATCCGGGAGGGAATGGAAACACCATATATTTT.

V and J are TRBV18 and TRBJ1-2; possibly TRBD1 for D (5 bases). Trimming removed 6 bases at V and 6 bases at J, with 17 bases between. The CDR3 extends over 14 amino acids. In germline, CDR1 is KGHSH, CDR2 LQKENI. The CDR3 nucleotides read TGTGCCAGCTCCCGACCCCAGGGTTCTCATGGCTACACCTTC. It yields the protein CASSRPQGSHGYTF.

This clone has a single count. This chain links TRBV5-1 with TRBJ2-7; 11 bases are a match to TRBD1. CDR1 and CDR2 (germline): SGHRS, YFSETQ. Losses at the gene ends were 4 bases for V and 2 bases for J; bases not matched to a gene: 8. The CDR3 consists of 16 residues. CDR3: CASSQDRGLDTYEQYF. CDR3 DNA sequence: TGCGCCAGCAGCCAGGACAGGGGGCTCGATACCTACGAGCAGTACTTC.

A single count supports this clone. The chain combines TRBV12-3 or TRBV12-4 with TRBJ2-7; D not certain. V lost 3 bases, J lost 3 bases, and 3 bases lay in between. The CDR3 loop spans 11 amino acids. CDR3 DNA sequence: TGTGCCAGCAGTTTTTACTACGAGCAGTACTTC. Protein: CASSFYYEQYF.

The chain uses TRBV13 and TRBJ1-2, with 7 bases fitting TRBD1. Germline CDR1 reads PRHDT; CDR2 reads FYEKMQ (reference sequence). The CDR3 sequence is 15 residues long. Losses at the gene ends were 5 bases for V and 8 bases for J; bases not matched to a gene: 14. The CDR3 sequence is CASSPKGAAGSGYTF. The DNA for the CDR3 is TGTGCCAGCAGCCCAAAGGGGGCGGCAGGCAGCGGCTACACCTTC. The variable domain in full, with the rest retrieved from reference TRBV13 and TRBJ1-2, is AAGVIQSPRHLIKEKRETATLKCYPIPRHDTVYWYQQGPGQDPQFLISFYEKMQSDKGSIPDRFSAQQFSDYHSELNMSSLELGDSALYFCASSPKGAAGSGYTFGSGTRLTVV.

The rearrangement joins TRBV7-9 to TRBJ2-7, with 8 bases that match TRBD2. Germline V gene data show CDR1 as SEHNR and CDR2 as FQNEAQ (reference sequence). This CDR3 spans 14 amino acids. The V gene end was trimmed by 5 bases and the J gene end by 3 bases; junction bases not matched to a gene: 6. DNA of the CDR3: TGTGCCAGCAGCCCACGGACTAGCTTCTACGAGCAGTACTTC. Amino acid sequence: CASSPRTSFYEQYF.

This chain joins TRBV5-6 and TRBJ2-7; 7 nucleotides agree with TRBD1. Losses at the gene ends were 1 base for V and 7 bases for J; bases not matched to a gene: 5. This CDR3 has 13 residues. Germline CDR1 and CDR2: SGHDT and YYEEEE. This chain's CDR3 is CASSLPIRGEQYF. The DNA for the CDR3 is TGTGCCAGCAGCTTGCCGATCAGGGGGGAGCAGTACTTC. Based on the CDR3 plus reference TRBV5-6 and TRBJ2-7, the full variable domain is DAGVTQSPTHLIKTRGQQVTLRCSPKSGHDTVSWYQQALGQGPQFIFQYYEEEERQRGNFPDRFSGHQFPNYSSELNVNALLLGDSALYLCASSLPIRGEQYFGPGTRLTVT.